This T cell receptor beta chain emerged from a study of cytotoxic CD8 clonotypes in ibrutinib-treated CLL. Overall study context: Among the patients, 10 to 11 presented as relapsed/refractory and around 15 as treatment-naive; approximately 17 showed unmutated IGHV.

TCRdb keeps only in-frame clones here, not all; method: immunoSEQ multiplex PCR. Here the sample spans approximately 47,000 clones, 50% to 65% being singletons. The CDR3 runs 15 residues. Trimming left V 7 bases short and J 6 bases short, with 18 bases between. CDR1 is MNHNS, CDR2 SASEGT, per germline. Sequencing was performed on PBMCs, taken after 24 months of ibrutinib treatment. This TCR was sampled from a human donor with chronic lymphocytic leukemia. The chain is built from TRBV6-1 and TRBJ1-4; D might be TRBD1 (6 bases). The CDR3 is CASTKGGGVDEKLFF. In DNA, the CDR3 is TGTGCCAGCACCAAAGGGGGAGGGGTTGATGAAAAACTGTTTTTT.